The 23 T cell receptor beta chains reported below all come from one sample, sequenced in a study of blood T cell repertoires in COVID-19. Sequencing was performed with immunoSEQ multiplex PCR; in TCRdb, only in-frame clones are kept and a portion is missing. The table shows approximately 410,000 clones, with just over 85% occurring only once. The sample taken for sequencing was peripheral blood. All receptors come from a woman in her thirties with active or convalescent COVID-19.

The rearrangement links TRBV27 to TRBJ2-3; the D gene is possibly TRBD2 (5 bases). This CDR3 contains 13 residues. The V end was cut by 3 bases, the J end by 4 bases, with 8 bases between. The V gene's germline CDR1 is MNHEY and CDR2 SMNVEV (reference sequence). For the CDR3, the DNA is TGTGCCAGCAGTTTTATGGGAGCAGATACGCAGTATTTT. The encoded protein is CASSFMGADTQYF.

This clone was recorded once. This chain joins TRBV6-5 and TRBJ2-3, with D unresolved. V was clipped by 3 bases and J by 7 bases, with 5 bases between them. The CDR3 has 11 residues. CDR1 and CDR2 (germline): MNHEY, SVGAGI. This CDR3 is CASSYSNTQYF. The CDR3 nucleotides read TGTGCCAGCAGTTATTCTAATACGCAGTATTTT.

The chain combines TRBV5-4 with TRBJ2-4, with 7 bases that match TRBD2. The CDR3 totals 17 residues. CDR1 and CDR2 from the germline V gene are SGHNT and YYREEE (reference sequence). V shed 0 bases and J 2 bases; nucleotides not matched to a gene: 8. CDR3 sequence reads: CASSLDRGVGTKNIQYF. DNA of the CDR3: TGTGCCAGCAGCTTGGACCGGGGGGTAGGGACCAAAAACATTCAGTACTTC.

The gene calls are TRBV6-1 and TRBJ2-1, with 8 bases aligning to TRBD1. Trimming removed 1 base from V and 2 bases from J; junction bases left unmatched: 1. Germline CDR1 MNHNS, CDR2 SASEGT. The CDR3 sequence is 15 residues long. CDR3: CASSEGTGTYNEQFF. In nucleotides, the CDR3 is TGTGCCAGCAGTGAAGGGACAGGGACCTACAATGAGCAGTTCTTC.

The rearrangement joins TRBV27 to TRBJ1-2, with D possibly being TRBD1 (6 bases). V was pared by 6 bases and J by 4 bases, with 18 bases between. The CDR3 is 15 residues long. Germline lookup yields CDR1 MNHEY and CDR2 SMNVEV (reference sequence). This CDR3 is CASSPDGQISYGYTF. The CDR3 bases are TGTGCCAGCAGCCCTGACGGACAGATATCCTATGGCTACACCTTC.

The chain joins TRBV5-1 to TRBJ2-1; 8 bases align to TRBD1. The CDR3 length is 13 residues. Trimming at V came to 6 bases and at J to 5 bases, leaving 4 bases not matched to a gene. Germline V gene sequence: CDR1 SGHRS, CDR2 YFSETQ. The CDR3: CASTTGVNNEQFF. The CDR3 region has the DNA TGCGCCAGCACGACAGGGGTGAACAATGAGCAGTTCTTC.

The chain employs TRBV24-1 and TRBJ2-1; no reliable D call. CDR3 length: 12 residues. V gave up 10 bases and J gave up 0 bases, with 6 bases separating them. Germline-derived CDR1 and CDR2 are KGHDR and SFDVKD. This CDR3 reads CATESSYNEQFF. CDR3 in DNA: TGTGCCACAGAGAGCTCCTACAATGAGCAGTTCTTC.

For the CDR3, the DNA is TGTGCCAGCAGCTACGGACTAGCGGGGGGTTTAGGAGAGACCCAGTACTTC. Its translation: CASSYGLAGGLGETQYF. V usage is TRBV14 and J usage is TRBJ2-5; 14 bases align to TRBD2. Germline assignment: CDR1 SGHDN and CDR2 FVKESK. The CDR3 runs 17 residues. The V segment lost 5 bases and the J segment 4 bases; nucleotides outside the gene matches: 9.

The chain has TRBV5-1 and TRBJ1-5; TRBD1 aligns across 7 bases. Germline trimming cut 4 bases from V and 2 bases from J; bases unmatched to any gene: 6. The length of the CDR3 is 15 residues. Germline V CDR1 and CDR2: SGHRS, YFSETQ. CDR3 nucleotides: TGCGCCAGCAGCGTGGACACAGGGGGCAATCAGCCCCAGCATTTT. It is translated as CASSVDTGGNQPQHF.

This chain joins TRBV29-1 and TRBJ1-2; 11 positions match TRBD1. Looked up from germline, CDR1 is SQVTM and CDR2 is ANQGSEA. This CDR3 has 14 residues. The J segment lost 4 bases and the V segment lost 0 bases, leaving 1 base of the junction unmatched. The CDR3 is CSVEEGTGGYGYTF. DNA for the CDR3: TGCAGCGTTGAAGAGGGGACAGGGGGCTATGGCTACACCTTC. Together with reference TRBV29-1 and TRBJ1-2, the CDR3 gives the full variable domain: SAVISQKPSRDICQRGTSLTIQCQVDSQVTMMFWYRQQPGQSLTLIATANQGSEATYESGFVIDKFPISRPNLTFSTLTVSNMSPEDSSIYLCSVEEGTGGYGYTFGSGTRLTVV.

The chain has TRBV14 and TRBJ1-2; D perhaps matches TRBD1 (5 bases). Germline CDR1 and CDR2: SGHDN and FVKESK. The CDR3 contains 15 residues. Trimming took 1 base from V and 5 from J, leaving 14 bases between them. The chain's CDR3 is CASSQGDGRFYGYTF. CDR3 bases: TGTGCCAGCAGCCAAGGGGACGGGAGGTTTTATGGCTACACCTTC.

The gene calls are TRBV7-9 and TRBJ2-4, with a possible D match to TRBD1 (6 bases). Germline CDR1 and CDR2: SEHNR and FQNEAQ (reference sequence). This CDR3 region has 14 residues. Deletions cut 5 bases from V and 5 bases from J, with 13 bases between. The CDR3 loop reads CASSPQGLENIQYF. The CDR3, as DNA: TGTGCCAGCAGCCCACAGGGTCTGGAAAACATTCAGTACTTC.

V gene TRBV3-1 (or the pseudogene TRBV3-2) combines with J gene TRBJ1-2, with 8 bases that match TRBD1. Germline CDR1 reads LGHDT; CDR2 reads YNNKEL (reference sequence). CDR3 length equals 14 residues. V dropped 4 bases and J dropped 8; count of bases not matched to a gene: 9. CDR3 DNA sequence: TGTGCCAGCAGCCCAGTCGGGACAGGCCGGGGCTACACCTTC. Protein sequence: CASSPVGTGRGYTF.

This rearrangement joins TRBV5-1 to TRBJ2-5; 9 bases match TRBD2. Germline CDR1 is SGHRS and CDR2 is YFSETQ. The CDR3 has 16 amino acids. The junction had 8 bases not matched to a gene; V was cut back by 3 bases and J by 2 bases. The CDR3 region is CASSWGGLATQETQYF. Here the CDR3 DNA reads TGCGCCAGCAGCTGGGGGGGACTAGCAACACAAGAGACCCAGTACTTC.

The chain carries TRBV13 and TRBJ2-1; D possibly corresponds to TRBD1 (5 bases). The CDR3 has 16 residues. In germline, CDR1 is PRHDT, CDR2 FYEKMQ (reference sequence). The germline V and J ends were trimmed by 5 bases and 0 bases, with 14 bases remaining between them. The DNA of the CDR3 is TGTGCCAGCAGCGGCCGCAGGGAAAGCTCCTACAATGAGCAGTTCTTC. As protein: CASSGRRESSYNEQFF.

J is TRBJ2-2 and V is TRBV5-1, with 8 bases fitting TRBD1. This CDR3 comprises 15 residues. V was clipped by 4 bases and J by 7 bases; unmatched bases: 9. CDR1 is SGHRS and CDR2 is YFSETQ in the germline V gene. Here the CDR3 reads CASSLLGTGDGELFF. CDR3 bases: TGCGCCAGCAGCCTACTAGGGACAGGCGACGGGGAGCTGTTTTTT.

The rearrangement joins TRBV5-1 to TRBJ2-3; 12 bases fit TRBD2. CDR1 and CDR2 (germline): SGHRS, YFSETQ. CDR3 length: 16 amino acids. V trimming: 5 bases; J trimming: 2 bases; junction bases outside the gene matches: 6. Here the CDR3 reads CASRRTSGDYTDTQYF. The CDR3 DNA sequence: TGCGCCAGCAGGCGGACTAGCGGGGATTACACAGATACGCAGTATTTT.

This sequence joins TRBV4-1 and TRBJ2-1, with 10 bases matching TRBD1. Trimming cost V 3 bases and J 10 bases; bases outside gene matches: 12. Germline values: CDR1 MGHRA, CDR2 YSYEKL. The CDR3 runs 16 residues. CDR3 sequence reads: CASSQMTGTGVFEQFF. The DNA for the CDR3 is TGCGCCAGCAGCCAGATGACCGGGACAGGGGTTTTCGAGCAGTTCTTC.

To note about this clone: Other DNA sequences in this sample translate to the same CDR3. The chain links TRBV5-1 to TRBJ1-2; D is uncertain. The CDR3 totals 14 residues. The germline V gene encodes CDR1 SGHRS and CDR2 YFSETQ. Trimming stripped 0 bases from V and 0 bases from J, with 6 bases between. CDR3 DNA sequence: TGCGCCAGCAGCTTGGGACAAGCTAACTATGGCTACACCTTC. Encoded protein: CASSLGQANYGYTF.

This chain connects TRBV28 to TRBJ2-2; TRBD2 might be the D (5 bases). The CDR3 is 13 residues long. V shed 4 bases and J shed 3 bases, with 6 bases lying between them. From germline, CDR1 is MDHEN and CDR2 SYDVKM. The DNA of the CDR3 is TGTGCCAGCAGTTGGGAGTACACCGGGGAGCTGTTTTTT. Its protein is CASSWEYTGELFF.

The chain links TRBV18 to TRBJ1-1, with TRBD1 identical over 10 bases. The CDR3 has 17 residues. Germline V CDR1 and CDR2: KGHSH, LQKENI. Trimming took 2 bases from V and 3 from J; bases not matched to a gene: 9. The CDR3 nucleotides are TGTGCCAGCTCACCATTCCGGGACAGGGGTACGTACACTGAAGCTTTCTTT. It translates to CASSPFRDRGTYTEAFF.

The chain employs TRBV7-8 and TRBJ2-1; maybe TRBD2 (5 bases). The germline CDR1 and CDR2 sequences are SGHVS and FQNEAQ. The CDR3 is made up of 12 amino acids. V lost 5 bases to trimming and J lost 7 bases, with 9 bases between them. CDR3 nucleotides: TGTGCCAGCAGCCCCGGCGGGAATGAGCAGTTCTTC. It translates to CASSPGGNEQFF.

V is TRBV5-6 and J is TRBJ1-2; 9 bases fit TRBD1. CDR1 and CDR2 from the germline V gene are SGHDT and YYEEEE. The CDR3 is 16 residues long. The J segment lost 4 bases and the V segment lost 2 bases, leaving 9 bases of the junction unmatched. CDR3 protein: CASSFYSRTGAYGYTF. In nucleotides, the CDR3 is TGTGCCAGCAGCTTCTACTCCCGGACAGGGGCCTATGGCTACACCTTC.